This T cell receptor beta chain was identified in a study of Tregs in tolerant kidney transplant recipients. The V end lost 8 bases, the J end lost 4 bases, and 10 bases lay between the germline ends. This CDR3 contains 12 residues. Germline CDR1 reads MGHDK; CDR2 reads SYGVNS. Produced via immunoSEQ multiplex PCR; TCRdb's table is partial and in-frame only. The data hold 75,000 to 100,000 clones, with approximately 92% observed a single time. The chain is built from TRBV25-1 and TRBJ2-3, with D unresolved. The sequence derives from a human donor in good health. Sequencing was performed on CD8+ T cells from blood. CDR3 residues: CASLVPPDTQYF. The CDR3 bases are TGTGCCAGCCTCGTCCCCCCAGATACGCAGTATTTT.